This T cell receptor beta chain was captured by sequencing in a study of blood T cell repertoires in COVID-19. Assay: immunoSEQ multiplex PCR; the TCRdb copy retains only in-frame clones and omits some. The sample has some 370,000 clones, 80% to 85% seen once. The sequencing sample was made of PBMCs or T cells enriched from blood (not recorded which). The origin of this receptor is a woman in her forties or fifties who had recovered from COVID-19.

CDR3 nucleotides: TGTGCCAGCAGCGTACAGGGTAGCTATGGCTACACCTTC. It specifies CASSVQGSYGYTF. The J gene is TRBJ1-2, the V gene TRBV7-9, with a weak D call TRBD1 (6 bases). Trimming took 5 bases from V and 4 from J, leaving 11 bases between them. CDR3 length equals 13 residues. CDR1 is SEHNR and CDR2 is FQNEAQ in the germline V gene (reference sequence).